This passage covers 17 T cell receptor beta chains from one sample sequenced in a study of CD8+ T cells in alopecia areata. Extracted RNA was reverse transcribed, and the resulting cDNA served as sequencing template. Libraries were prepared by immunoSEQ multiplex PCR; TCRdb keeps only in-frame clonotypes and omits some of them. Of 100,000 to 150,000 clones in the sample, around 50% are singletons; the top ten hold less than 5.5%. The source was CD4+ T cells sorted from blood, collected at week 0. These receptor sequences come from a human donor with alopecia areata.

This clone has a handful of counts. Other DNA variants within this sample encode the same CDR3. The rearrangement uses TRBV18 and TRBJ1-5, with a weak D call TRBD1 (5 bases). This CDR3 has 13 amino acids. V lost 3 bases, J lost 4 bases, and 7 bases lay in between. The germline gives CDR1 KGHSH, CDR2 LQKENI. Here the CDR3 DNA reads TGTGCCAGCTCACCCGACAGAAATCAGCCCCAGCATTTT. It codes for CASSPDRNQPQHF.

Of note for this clone: This same CDR3 is encoded by further DNA sequences in the sample. This chain joins TRBV5-1 and TRBJ2-7, with D possibly matching TRBD1 (6 bases). V lost 4 bases, J lost 1 base, and 9 bases lay in between. The CDR3 is made up of 13 amino acids. The germline gives CDR1 SGHRS, CDR2 YFSETQ. CDR3 nucleotide sequence: TGCGCCAGCAGCCAAACAGGGTCCTACGAGCAGTACTTC. It codes for CASSQTGSYEQYF.

The V gene is TRBV6-6, the J gene TRBJ1-6; TRBD1 matches 9 bases. With 5 bases clipped from V and 7 bases from J, the junction kept 9 bases outside the gene matches. This CDR3 has 16 residues. CDR1 and CDR2 (germline): MNHNY, SVGAGI (reference sequence). This chain's CDR3 is CASSTGTGGSNSPLHF. For the CDR3, the DNA is TGTGCCAGCAGTACGGGAACAGGGGGCTCGAATTCACCCCTCCACTTT.

J is TRBJ2-7 and V is TRBV4-1, with 9 nucleotides matching TRBD1. V gave up 1 base and J gave up 2 bases; unmatched junction bases: 3. Germline CDR1 is MGHRA and CDR2 is YSYEKL. The CDR3 is made up of 15 amino acids. CDR3 sequence reads: CASSQAGQGPYEQYF. CDR3 coding DNA: TGCGCCAGCAGCCAAGCGGGACAGGGACCCTACGAGCAGTACTTC.

The chain is built from TRBV18 and TRBJ2-1; 14 bases line up with TRBD2. From germline, CDR1 is KGHSH and CDR2 LQKENI. The CDR3 contains 14 residues. V trimming: 6 bases; J trimming: 9 bases; junction bases outside the gene matches: 4. The CDR3 sequence: CASSTSGRGSEQFF. The CDR3 DNA reads TGTGCCAGCTCGACTAGCGGGAGGGGGAGTGAGCAGTTCTTC.

The chain joins TRBV30 to TRBJ2-3, with unresolved D. Looked up from germline, CDR1 is GTSNPN and CDR2 is SVGIG (reference sequence). CDR3 length: 11 residues. V lost 0 bases to trimming and J lost 11 bases, with 9 bases between them. DNA for the CDR3: TGTGCCTGGAGTGTATCTAGAGGGCAGTATTTT. It codes for CAWSVSRGQYF. Based on the CDR3 plus reference TRBV30 and TRBJ2-3, the full variable domain is SQTIHQWPATLVQPVGSPLSLECTVEGTSNPNLYWYRQAAGRGLQLLFYSVGIGQISSEVPQNLSASRPQDRQFILSSKKLLLSDSGFYLCAWSVSRGQYFGPGTRLTVL.

This clone has a single count. The V and J genes are TRBV19 and TRBJ1-5; D is ambiguous. CDR1 is LNHDA, CDR2 SQIVND, per germline (reference sequence). V lost 3 bases, J lost 6 bases, and 12 bases lay in between. The CDR3 runs 14 residues. In nucleotides, the CDR3 is TGTGCCAGTAGTATTGCAAGACTCGGTCAGCCCCAGCATTTT. It yields the protein CASSIARLGQPQHF. Full variable domain (outside the CDR3, taken from reference TRBV19 and TRBJ1-5): DGGITQSPKYLFRKEGQNVTLSCEQNLNHDAMYWYRQDPGQGLRLIYYSQIVNDFQKGDIAEGYSVSREKKESFPLTVTSAQKNPTAFYLCASSIARLGQPQHFGDGTRLSIL.

The J gene is TRBJ1-1, the V gene TRBV5-5; unclear D gene. The CDR3 is 12 residues long. The V and J ends lost 7 bases and 3 bases respectively, with 10 bases between them. Germline V lookup: CDR1 SGHKS, CDR2 YYEKEE (reference sequence). The CDR3 nucleotides are TGTGCCAGCGCTTCCCACGACACTGAAGCTTTCTTT. Protein: CASASHDTEAFF.

The chain couples TRBV6-5 to TRBJ2-5; 7 bases are a match to TRBD2. The J call could be wrong; TRBJ2-7 is a better fit for the DNA end. The CDR3 length is 14 residues. Germline CDR1 is MNHEY and CDR2 is SVGAGI. As DNA, the CDR3 is TGTGCCAGCAGTAGCCGGGACTACTCCTACGAGCAGTACTTC. This sequence encodes CASSSRDYSYEQYF.

V is TRBV18 and J is TRBJ2-2; 11 bases map to TRBD2. The CDR3 totals 16 residues. Germline-derived CDR1 and CDR2 are KGHSH and LQKENI. V was pared by 6 bases and J by 2 bases, with 5 bases of the junction left unmatched. The DNA for the CDR3 is TGTGCCAGCTCGCCCACTAGCGGGAGCAACACCGGGGAGCTGTTTTTT. Protein product: CASSPTSGSNTGELFF.

This clone was counted a few times. The genes are TRBV18 and TRBJ1-1; tentatively, D is TRBD1 (5 bases). The V and J ends lost 6 bases and 1 base respectively, with 9 bases between them. Germline V lookup: CDR1 KGHSH, CDR2 LQKENI. The CDR3 has 13 residues. The CDR3 region has the DNA TGTGCCAGCTCCTCACAGGAGAACACTGAAGCTTTCTTT. Translating gives CASSSQENTEAFF.

A few counts support this clone. The DNA of the CDR3 is TGTGCCATCAGTGAGTCGTCGGGAGGGCGTAAAGAGACCCAGTACTTC. Its protein product is CAISESSGGRKETQYF. This chain connects TRBV10-3 to TRBJ2-5; 8 bases match TRBD2. Germline CDR1 reads ENHRY; CDR2 reads SYGVKD. CDR3 length equals 16 residues. J gave up 3 bases and V 0 bases, and 6 bases lay outside the gene matches.

The chain has TRBV2 and TRBJ2-2; D gene ambiguous. The CDR3 totals 14 residues. The germline gives CDR1 SNHLY, CDR2 FYNNEI. The ends were cut back, 9 bases at V and 2 bases at J, with 13 bases in the middle. The CDR3 sequence: CARNNRENTGELFF. In DNA form, the CDR3 reads TGTGCCAGAAATAACAGAGAAAACACCGGGGAGCTGTTTTTT.

This clone came up once. The rearrangement links TRBV5-4 to TRBJ2-4; weak D call: TRBD1 (8 bases). Trimming took off 4 bases at V and 6 bases at J, with 17 bases between the two ends. CDR1 and CDR2 from the germline V gene are SGHNT and YYREEE (reference sequence). The CDR3 covers 15 residues. CDR3 bases: TGTGCCAGCAGCGTCTCTAACAGGGGGGGAAACATTCAGTACTTC. This encodes CASSVSNRGGNIQYF. Variable domain in full (rest from reference TRBV5-4 and TRBJ2-4): ETGVTQSPTHLIKTRGQQVTLRCSSQSGHNTVSWYQQALGQGPQFIFQYYREEENGRGNFPPRFSGLQFPNYSSELNVNALELDDSALYLCASSVSNRGGNIQYFGAGTRLSVL.

The chain has TRBV5-1 and TRBJ1-1; D call uncertain. The CDR3 has 13 residues. Trimming took off 1 base at V and 4 bases at J, with 8 bases between the two ends. Per germline, CDR1 SGHRS and CDR2 YFSETQ. In nucleotides, the CDR3 is TGCGCCAGCAGCTTGCGGGAGCTCACTGAAGCTTTCTTT. Its protein product is CASSLRELTEAFF.

The chain uses TRBV2 and TRBJ2-2; 10 bases fit TRBD2. The junction had 2 bases not matched to a gene; V was cut back by 4 bases and J by 0 bases. Germline V CDR1 and CDR2: SNHLY, FYNNEI. The CDR3 is 16 amino acids. The CDR3 coding sequence is TGTGCCAGCAGTGTAACTAGCGGGGCGAACACCGGGGAGCTGTTTTTT. Protein: CASSVTSGANTGELFF.

The sample holds a few counts of this clone. V is TRBV6-6 and J is TRBJ1-4, with 11 bases lining up with TRBD1. The V segment lost 6 bases and the J segment 7 bases; nucleotides outside the gene matches: 7. Per the germline V gene, CDR1 is MNHNY and CDR2 is SVGAGI (reference sequence). This CDR3 contains 15 residues. The CDR3 DNA follows: TGTGCCAGCAGGAACGAGGGACAGGGGGGTGAAAAACTGTTTTTT. It encodes CASRNEGQGGEKLFF.